The TCR beta chain described here comes from a study of T cells in Graves' hyperthyroidism and ophthalmopathy. CDR1 and CDR2 from the germline V gene are SGHRS and YFSETQ. The CDR3 loop spans 14 amino acids. V lost 4 bases, J lost 4 bases, and 14 bases lay in between. This clonotype was seen many times. TCR beta CDR3 region amplification was performed from RNA transcripts. The TCR CDR3 first-round RT-PCR relied on the HTBI primer set. From the multiplex PCR reads, TCRdb called clonotypes with MiXCR, one entry per CDR3 protein. The sample lists about 380,000 distinct CDR3 sequences, 13% occurring once. The chain is built from TRBV5-1 and TRBJ2-5; a possible D gene is TRBD1 (6 bases). The sequencing input was blood. This TCR came from a man aged 25-45 years with Graves' hyperthyroidism that later progressed to Graves' ophthalmopathy. The CDR3 DNA reads TGCGCCAGCAGCATACAAACAGGGCGAGAGACCCAGTACTTC. Translated, it gives CASSIQTGRETQYF.